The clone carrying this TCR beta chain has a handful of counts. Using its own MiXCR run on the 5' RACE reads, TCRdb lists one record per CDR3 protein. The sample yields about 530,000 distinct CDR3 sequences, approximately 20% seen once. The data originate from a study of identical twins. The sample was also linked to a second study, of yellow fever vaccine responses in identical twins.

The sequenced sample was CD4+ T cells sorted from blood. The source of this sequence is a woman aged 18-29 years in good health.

CDR3 region: CASSPWDTSSYNEQFF. Here the CDR3 DNA reads TGTGCCAGCTCACCCTGGGACACCAGCTCCTACAATGAGCAGTTCTTC. The chain links TRBV18 to TRBJ2-1, with D maybe TRBD1 (6 bases). The CDR3 contains 16 residues. V lost 3 bases and J lost 0, with 12 bases in between. In germline, CDR1 is KGHSH, CDR2 LQKENI.